Listed below are T cell receptor beta chains from one sample, sequenced in a study of blood T cell repertoires in COVID-19. Some clones are missing from TCRdb's copy, which holds only in-frame ones; the method was immunoSEQ multiplex PCR. The table records a few hundred thousand clones, 80% to 90% of them present only once. The sample comprised PBMCs or T cells enriched from blood (not recorded which). These receptors were obtained from a woman in her thirties or forties who had been exposed to COVID-19. The CDR3 runs from the conserved cysteine through the conserved F or W. A D gene is named only where the DNA matches it firmly. Some rows mark clone size as missing; the rest say once, few, many or name a class of expanded clone.

NA | TRBJ1-2 | NA | TRBV6-5 | TGTGCCAGCAGTTGGAAGGGGGTCACCTATGGCTACACCTTC | CASSWKGVTYGYTF
NA | TRBJ2-5 | NA | TRBV5-8 | TGTGCCAGCAGGCTTCTGGGTGGAGAAGAGACCCAGTACTTC | CASRLLGGEETQYF
TRBD2 | TRBJ2-5 | NA | TRBV7-2 | TGTGCCAGCAGCTTAGTAATAGCGGGAGGGGTGAAGACCCAGTACTTC | CASSLVIAGGVKTQYF
TRBD1 | TRBJ2-7 | NA | TRBV28 | TGTGCCAGCAGTACCTACAGGGGCCCTGGCTCCTACGAGCAGTACTTC | CASSTYRGPGSYEQYF
TRBD2 | TRBJ2-5 | NA | TRBV3-1/TRBV3-2 | TGTGCCAGCAGCCCGCGGACTAGCGGGAGGGCCAGGGAGACCCAGTACTTC | CASSPRTSGRARETQYF
TRBD2 | TRBJ2-1 | NA | TRBV7-9 | TGTGCCAGCAGGCCCTCCTCTAGCGGGAGGTCTTACAATGAGCAGTTCTTC | CASRPSSSGRSYNEQFF
NA | TRBJ1-1 | NA | TRBV19 | TGTGCCAGTAGTTCCCTCTGGACAGAGAACACTGAAGCTTTCTTT | CASSSLWTENTEAFF
TRBD2 | TRBJ2-1 | NA | TRBV5-6 | TGTGCCAGCAGCTGGGGGACTAGCGGGAGAATCGATGAGCAGTTCTTC | CASSWGTSGRIDEQFF
TRBD1 | TRBJ1-5 | NA | TRBV6-5 | TGTGCCAGCAGCCCGGGACAGGTTAGCAATCAGCCCCAGCATTTT | CASSPGQVSNQPQHF
NA | TRBJ1-1 | NA | TRBV19 | TGTGCCAGTACCGCAGGGGCCACTGAAGCTTTCTTT | CASTAGATEAFF
NA | TRBJ1-3 | NA | TRBV7-9 | TGTGCCAGCAGCTTACAGGGCCCATCTGGAAACACCATATATTTT | CASSLQGPSGNTIYF
NA | TRBJ2-7 | NA | TRBV30 | TGTGCCTGGAGTGTTAAAGGGGGCTCCTACGAGCAGTACTTC | CAWSVKGGSYEQYF
NA | TRBJ2-5 | medium-sized | TRBV28 | TGTGCCAGCAGTTTACACCGGCGTAGAGGGTCTGAAGAGACCCAGTACTTC | CASSLHRRRGSEETQYF
TRBD2 | TRBJ2-3 | NA | TRBV5-1 | TGCGCCAGCAGCTTTCCTCGGGGGGCAGATACGCAGTATTTT | CASSFPRGADTQYF